This TCR beta chain was profiled in a study of spatial heterogeneity in lung cancer. Study in general: Beta-chain sequences were consistently detected more often than alpha-chain sequences. Across the raw uncorrected reads, a unique TCR and UMI combination was observed, on average, more than ten times. Notes on the study in general: In blood, ubiquitous expanded tumor TCRs appeared more at resection than follow-up.

MiXCR, applied by TCRdb to the 5' RACE reads, yields one record per CDR3 protein. The data show about 95,000 distinct CDR3 sequences, with under 9% seen just once and roughly 7.2% held by the top ten. Time point here: sample taken at primary tumor resection. Whole RNA obtained from tumor, nontumor lung or frozen PBMC underwent sequencing without sorting. The 72 donors had untreated early-stage non-small cell lung cancer. This clonotype was found a few times. Its target is unknown. The germline V gene has CDR1 DFQATT and CDR2 SNEGSKA (reference sequence). V trimming: 3 bases; J trimming: 4 bases; junction bases outside the gene matches: 7. CDR3 length: 14 amino acids.

This receptor was identified in a male donor with early-stage non-small cell lung cancer. This chain links TRBV20-1 with TRBJ1-1; 8 nucleotides match TRBD1. The input for sequencing was PBMCs, taken at surgery. The CDR3 region is CSASSQGAVTEAFF. CDR3 nucleotide sequence: TGCAGTGCTAGTTCCCAGGGGGCGGTCACTGAAGCTTTCTTT.